This TCR beta chain was sequenced for a study of blood T cell repertoires in COVID-19. TCRdb's table, derived via immunoSEQ multiplex PCR, lists solely in-frame clones and lacks some. The sample lists some 510,000 clones, 88% occurring once. Participant ages covered about 18 to 100 years across about 25 US areas. Participant reports of clinical history set cohort assignment. Recovered Cohort 3 donors showed two negative PCRs, clearance, or symptom resolution. V lost 6 bases, J lost 8 bases, and 7 bases lay in between. The CDR3 contains 11 residues. The TCR originated in a woman aged 40 to 50 who had recovered from COVID-19. V is TRBV12-3 or TRBV12-4 and J is TRBJ1-4; perhaps TRBD1 as D (6 bases). Sequencing input: PBMCs or T cells enriched from blood (not recorded which). The CDR3 coding sequence is TGTGCCAGCAGCACAGGGGAAAAACTGTTTTTT. Its protein is CASSTGEKLFF.